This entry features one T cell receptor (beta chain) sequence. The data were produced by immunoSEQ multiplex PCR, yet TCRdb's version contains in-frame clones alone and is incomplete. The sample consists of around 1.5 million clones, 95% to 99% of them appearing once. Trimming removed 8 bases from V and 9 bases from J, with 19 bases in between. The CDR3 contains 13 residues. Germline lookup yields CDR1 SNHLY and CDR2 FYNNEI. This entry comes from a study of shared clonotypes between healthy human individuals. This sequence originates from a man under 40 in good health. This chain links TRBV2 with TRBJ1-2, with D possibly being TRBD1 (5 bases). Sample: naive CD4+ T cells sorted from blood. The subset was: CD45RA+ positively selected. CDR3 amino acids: CASERDGTVRYTF. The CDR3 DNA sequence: TGTGCCAGCGAAAGGGACGGGACCGTGCGCTACACCTTC.